This TCR beta chain is drawn from a study of beta chain features in type 1 diabetes. Study-level points and caveats: Insertion counts at VDJ junctions were lower in type 1 diabetes patients, who also showed more deletions there. cDNA-based sequencing might over-represent cells highly expressing TCR.

Germline lookup yields CDR1 SQVTM and CDR2 ANQGSEA. V lost 6 bases, J lost 0 bases, and 6 bases stayed unmatched. The CDR3 contains 14 residues. Every isolated RNA sample was fully reverse transcribed, so sequencing captured expressed TCRB transcripts. TCRdb keeps only in-frame clones here, not all; method: immunoSEQ multiplex PCR. The sample has 200,000 to 250,000 clones; over 8.5% are singletons. CD4+ cells of the naive, central memory, regulatory and stem cell-like memory types were sorted via CD45RO/CCR7/CD25/CD127/CD95/CD27. This clone was seen more than once but under ten times. Its specificity is unknown.

The V gene is TRBV29-1, the J gene TRBJ1-2; 8 bases map to TRBD1. The clonotype comes from a young woman in good health. The sample was naive CD4+ T cells from blood. In nucleotides, the CDR3 is TGCAGCGTCGCCGACAGGGGAGCTAACTATGGCTACACCTTC. Protein sequence: CSVADRGANYGYTF.